The 14 T cell receptor beta chains reported below all come from one sample, sequenced in a study of beta chain features in type 1 diabetes. What was sequenced were expressed TCRB transcripts, since all of the isolated RNA had been reverse transcribed. Data came from immunoSEQ multiplex PCR; TCRdb stores just in-frame clones and leaves some out. The data contain some 240,000 clones, around 16% of them singletons. Study outcomes and limitations: TCRB CDR3 length was moderately but significantly reduced in all four CD4+ subsets of Type 1 diabetes patients.

No cognate antigen is known for these TCRs. Sequencing was done on a sample of naive CD4+ T cells from blood. The receptors come from a man aged 25 to 45 with type 1 diabetes.

The V call is TRBV4-1, the J call TRBJ1-2, with unresolved D. The CDR3 is 14 residues long. The ends were cut back, 0 bases at V and 8 bases at J, with 13 bases in the middle. From germline, CDR1 is MGHRA and CDR2 YSYEKL. CDR3 DNA: TGCGCCAGCAGCCAAGAAAAGTGGTCAGGAGGCTACACCTTC. Encoded protein: CASSQEKWSGGYTF.

This clone was counted between two and nine times. The chain is built from TRBV7-9 and TRBJ2-4; D unresolved. There are 11 residues in the CDR3. The germline V gene encodes CDR1 SEHNR and CDR2 FQNEAQ (reference sequence). V dropped 5 bases and J dropped 6 bases, with 5 bases sitting between them. The CDR3: CASSDSNIQYF. Here the CDR3 DNA reads TGTGCCAGCAGCGATTCAAACATTCAGTACTTC.

This clone was seen only a few times. The chain joins TRBV2 to TRBJ2-1, with 9 bases identical to TRBD2. Germline V CDR1 and CDR2: SNHLY, FYNNEI. V shed 8 bases, J shed 3 bases, and the junction held 2 bases outside the gene matches. CDR3 size: 13 residues. The CDR3 DNA sequence: TGTGCCAGCCTAGCGGGAATCTACAATGAGCAGTTCTTC. This encodes CASLAGIYNEQFF.

This chain connects TRBV9 to TRBJ1-2; 7 bases match TRBD1. The CDR3 length is 15 residues. Germline values: CDR1 SGDLS, CDR2 YYNGEE. Losses at the gene ends were 0 bases for V and 6 bases for J; bases not matched to a gene: 8. The CDR3 nucleotides read TGTGCCAGCAGCGTAGCCAGTTTAGGGGGCAATGGCTACACCTTC. It translates to CASSVASLGGNGYTF.

This sequence joins TRBV29-1 and TRBJ2-7; D may match TRBD1 or TRBD2 (5 bases each). This CDR3 region has 14 residues. Trimming cost V 2 bases and J 1 base, with 12 bases left between them. CDR1 SQVTM and CDR2 ANQGSEA come from the germline V gene. CDR3 sequence (DNA): TGCAGCGTTGAAATAGGGGAGCCATCCTACGAGCAGTACTTC. Protein product: CSVEIGEPSYEQYF.

This chain uses TRBV25-1 with TRBJ2-7; D perhaps matches TRBD1 (6 bases). The germline gives CDR1 MGHDK, CDR2 SYGVNS. This CDR3 spans 13 amino acids. Between the trimmed V and J ends, which lost 4 bases and 1 base, there was a span of 8 bases. The DNA for the CDR3 is TGTGCCAGCAGTGCACAGGGTTCCTACGAGCAGTACTTC. It codes for CASSAQGSYEQYF.

This clone was seen a handful of times. V usage is TRBV29-1 and J usage is TRBJ2-1, with D possibly matching TRBD2 (5 bases). The CDR3 spans 12 residues. CDR1 and CDR2 (germline): SQVTM, ANQGSEA. With 3 bases removed from V and 6 bases from J, the gap between germline ends came to 9 bases. The CDR3 DNA is TGCAGCGTTGAGCGACTATCCAATGAGCAGTTCTTC. Its protein product is CSVERLSNEQFF.

This clone occurred a few times. V usage is TRBV6-6 and J usage is TRBJ2-5; tentative D call: TRBD2 (5 bases). The CDR3 totals 14 residues. V was trimmed by 0 bases and J by 9 bases, leaving 14 bases between them. The V gene's germline CDR1 is MNHNY and CDR2 SVGAGI (reference sequence). CDR3 nucleotide sequence: TGTGCCAGCAGTTACTCGAAGACTTCGCGGGCCCAGTACTTC. As protein: CASSYSKTSRAQYF.

The rearrangement links TRBV28 to TRBJ1-2; possible D gene TRBD1, 5 bases. Germline assignment: CDR1 MDHEN and CDR2 SYDVKM. V shed 8 bases and J shed 8 bases, with 18 bases lying between them. The length of the CDR3 is 13 residues. The CDR3 is CASYLPQGMGYTF. The CDR3 bases are TGTGCCAGCTATCTACCCCAGGGTATGGGCTACACCTTC.

The V and J genes are TRBV9 and TRBJ2-2; 7 bases are a match to TRBD2. With V trimmed by 2 bases and J by 2 bases, 6 bases remained unmatched. The germline CDR1 and CDR2 sequences are SGDLS and YYNGEE. The CDR3 has 16 amino acids. CDR3: CASSVQSGINTGELFF. CDR3 bases: TGTGCCAGCAGCGTTCAAAGCGGGATCAACACCGGGGAGCTGTTTTTT.

The rearrangement links TRBV27 to TRBJ2-3; D is unresolved. V shed 7 bases and J shed 0 bases, with 11 bases lying between them. CDR1 is MNHEY, CDR2 SMNVEV, per germline (reference sequence). This CDR3 comprises 14 residues. The CDR3 loop is CASKAGASTDTQYF. The CDR3 DNA follows: TGTGCCAGCAAGGCCGGAGCTAGCACAGATACGCAGTATTTT.

V gene TRBV15 combines with J gene TRBJ2-2; possibly TRBD1 for D (5 bases). There are 17 residues in the CDR3. V lost 0 bases to trimming and J lost 6 bases, with 17 bases between them. Germline V gene data show CDR1 as LNHNV and CDR2 as YYDKDF (reference sequence). The CDR3 is CATSRDRGREAAGELFF. CDR3 bases: TGTGCCACCAGCAGAGATCGCGGCAGGGAAGCCGCCGGGGAGCTGTTTTTT.

A remark on this clone: At one end the junction does not follow the germline gene, possibly because of a read error. The chain is built from TRBV27 and TRBJ2-1, with D uncertain. Germline lookup yields CDR1 MNHEY and CDR2 SMNVEV (reference sequence). This CDR3 has 17 amino acids. CDR3 amino acids: CTSNPQKRSDTYNEQFF. The CDR3 DNA is TGTACCAGTAATCCACAAAAAAGGAGTGATACCTACAATGAGCAGTTCTTC.

This chain connects TRBV23-1 to TRBJ2-3; 14 positions match TRBD2. TRBV23-1 is annotated as an ORF whose role is uncertain. The CDR3 has 20 residues. V shed 4 bases, J shed 4 bases, and the junction held 16 bases outside the gene matches. In nucleotides, the CDR3 is TGCGCCAGCAGTCGCAAAAGGGGACTAGCGGGAGCCGTAATCGCAGATACGCAGTATTTT. Residues: CASSRKRGLAGAVIADTQYF.